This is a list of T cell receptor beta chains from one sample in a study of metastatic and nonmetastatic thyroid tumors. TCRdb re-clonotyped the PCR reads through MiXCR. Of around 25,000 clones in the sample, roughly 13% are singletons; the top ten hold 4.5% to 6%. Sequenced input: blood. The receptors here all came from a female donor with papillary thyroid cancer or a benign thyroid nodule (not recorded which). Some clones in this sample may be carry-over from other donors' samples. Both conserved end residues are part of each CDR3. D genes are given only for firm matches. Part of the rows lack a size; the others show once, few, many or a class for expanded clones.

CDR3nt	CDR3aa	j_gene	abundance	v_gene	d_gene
TGTGCCAGCGTGGAGGGGGTTCAGCCCCAGCATTTT	CASVEGVQPQHF	TRBJ1-5	many	TRBV6-1	NA
TGTGCCAGCAGCGTGGACGGGAACACCGGGGAGCTGTTTTTT	CASSVDGNTGELFF	TRBJ2-2	many	TRBV9	NA
TGCAGTGCTTATCGGAACGAGCAGTTCTTC	CSAYRNEQFF	TRBJ2-1	many	TRBV20-1	NA
TGTGCCAGCAGCCCCCCCCCAGTAGGCGGTCCCTCCTACGAGCAGTACTTC	CASSPPPVGGPSYEQYF	TRBJ2-7	many	TRBV13	NA
TGTGCCACCCGGAGGAACACTGAAGCTTTCTTT	CATRRNTEAFF	TRBJ1-1	many	TRBV27	NA
TGTGCCAGCAGCCGACAGGGGGGATATTACAATGAGCAGTTCTTC	CASSRQGGYYNEQFF	TRBJ2-1	many	TRBV11-2	TRBD1
TGTGCCAGCAGCCAGGCCTGGACAGGGCGCTCCAAGAACACTGAAGCTTTCTTT	CASSQAWTGRSKNTEAFF	TRBJ1-1	few	TRBV4-2	TRBD1
TGTGCCTGGAAATTGGCTGGAAACACCATATATTTT	CAWKLAGNTIYF	TRBJ1-3	once	TRBV30	NA
TGTGCCTGGAGTCAGGGGGGCAACTACAATGAGCAGTTCTTC	CAWSQGGNYNEQFF	TRBJ2-1	NA	TRBV30	NA
TGTGCCAGCTCACCTGCACAGGGGGCCTTCGAAGCTTTCTTT	CASSPAQGAFEAFF	TRBJ1-1	many	TRBV18	TRBD1
TGCAGTGCTAGCGTACAGGGGCTTCCCTATGGCTACACCTTC	CSASVQGLPYGYTF	TRBJ1-2	medium-sized	TRBV20-1	TRBD1